The rows below give T cell receptor beta chains drawn from one sample of a study of blood T cells in healthy people across ages. TCRdb re-called the 5' RACE reads with MiXCR, one entry per CDR3 protein. Seen here are around 940,000 distinct CDR3 sequences, roughly half observed once, and the top ten hold 20% to 25%. Sequencing was done on a sample of blood. These receptors were obtained from a woman aged 55-75 years in good health. The conserved cysteine and the conserved F or W are not part of the CDR3 here.

v_call	j_call	cdr3_aa
TRBV27	TRBJ2-5	ASSPPGGWQETQY
TRBV29-1	TRBJ1-2	SARDNGSPMFGYT
TRBV20-1	TRBJ1-1	SASYGGTDTEAF
TRBV2	TRBJ2-5	ASRVRGSPQETQY
TRBV5-1	TRBJ1-2	ASSPDRGSYT
TRBV5-1	TRBJ2-6	ASSLNPYGRSGANVLT
TRBV3-1	TRBJ2-1	ASSQGASLASEQF
TRBV11-2	TRBJ1-1	ASSPSSGRREAF
TRBV14	TRBJ2-7	ASSQEISAAYEQY
TRBV12-3/TRBV12-4	TRBJ2-1	ASSLGQEQF
TRBV29-1	TRBJ2-3	SVGSGYGPGGDTQY
TRBV5-1	TRBJ2-3	ASSLAGGRSTDTQY
TRBV4-3	TRBJ2-7	ASSQDQGQSYEQY
TRBV4-1	TRBJ2-3	ASSQRLATSTDTQY
TRBV9	TRBJ2-6	ASSVRVSGANVLT
TRBV10-3	TRBJ2-2	AIRAKNTGELF
TRBV7-2	TRBJ1-4	ASSSGTKLF
TRBV3-1	TRBJ1-2	ASSRREDCGYT
TRBV4-1	TRBJ2-3	ASSLHQIADTDTQY
TRBV29-1	TRBJ2-1	SGALPRQSNEQF
TRBV6-5	TRBJ2-2	ASSYEMGGGELF
TRBV5-1	TRBJ2-5	ASSQEPEGNEQY
TRBV12-3/TRBV12-4	TRBJ2-7	ASSPNVGFYERY
TRBV5-6	TRBJ2-4	ASSLKGGSKNIQY
TRBV5-6	NA	ASSLGAQTYEQY
TRBV7-9	TRBJ1-2	ASSLPLGLYGYT
TRBV24-1	TRBJ2-7	ATSASFGYEQY
TRBV4-3	TRBJ2-5	ASSQDVWETQY
TRBV6-5	TRBJ2-3	ASVWRGTQY
TRBV28	TRBJ2-7	ASSSPLEGAHNEQY
TRBV28	TRBJ2-5	ASSLWAGSGSQETQY
TRBV11-2	TRBJ2-3	ASSDRSIPDTQY
TRBV20-1	TRBJ2-7	SATPRTLTYEQY
TRBV20-1	TRBJ2-5	SASRAPETQY
TRBV3-1	TRBJ1-1	ASSQDGTGPGSF
TRBV7-6	TRBJ2-3	ASSGTSGKATSPSTDTQY
TRBV30	TRBJ1-6	AWSMGDRGHNSPLH
TRBV11-2	TRBJ2-3	ACRSLGGPVTDTQY
TRBV20-1	TRBJ2-7	SALAGGYSYEQY
TRBV6-2/TRBV6-3	NA	ASTRTSGSETQY
TRBV10-1	TRBJ1-1	VSNRDRNTEAF
TRBV2	TRBJ2-7	ASSEWGGGSSYEQY
TRBV6-2/TRBV6-3	TRBJ2-7	ASTRGAGSEQY
TRBV11-2	TRBJ1-2	ASSSLDIWGTTNYGYT
TRBV2	TRBJ1-2	ASSELRAVLSYT
TRBV20-1	TRBJ2-6	SASRQGGGANVLT
TRBV30	TRBJ2-3	AWSAGLAGITDTQY
TRBV20-1	TRBJ1-5	SASRGYNQPQH
TRBV28	TRBJ1-2	ASSADSSYGYT
TRBV9	TRBJ2-3	ASSVVAGTPDTQY